This TCR beta chain was sequenced in a study of breast tumors, draining lymph nodes, adjacent tissues. The CDR3 is 14 amino acids. Germline lookup yields CDR1 MNHEY and CDR2 SVGAGI. TCRdb analysed the multiplex PCR reads with MiXCR anew, one entry per CDR3 protein. The table shows around 230,000 distinct CDR3 sequences, with about 30% occurring only once. Worth noting for this clonotype: The antigen remains undetermined. Germline and junction disagree at one end, which may indicate a read error.

Broader study findings: That most tumor T cells come from lymph nodes remained unproven. The data were judged consistent with most tumor T cells coming from lymph node and expanding in tumor. Compared with basal-like, luminal-like tumors shared significantly more repertoire with nontumor tissue. Compared with lymph nodes, tumors were less diverse; compared with nontumor tissue, more.

The lymph nodes were axillary draining lymph nodes from breast cancer patients. The material sequenced was axillary lymph node tissue. The rearrangement links TRBV6-5 to TRBJ1-5, with D uncertain. The TCR sequence derives from a female donor with breast cancer. Some clones in this sample may be carry-over from other donors' samples. The CDR3 region is CASSHSSSNQPQHF. DNA for the CDR3: TGTGCCAGCAGTCACTCAAGTAGCAATCAGCCCCAGCATTTT.